Listed here is a single TCR beta chain. The data originate from a study of CD8 T cells in Susac syndrome. After removal of 0 bases from V and 4 bases from J, the junction contained 2 bases not matched to a gene. The germline CDR1 and CDR2 sequences are SGHRS and YFSETQ. The CDR3 has 14 amino acids. RNA, at about 0.45 to 1 ug, was reverse transcribed with random hexamers. TCRdb fed the immunoSEQ multiplex PCR reads into MiXCR, producing one record per CDR3 protein. The table shows 100,000 to 150,000 distinct CDR3 sequences, with around 94% occurring only once. Specimen: CD4+ T cells from PBMCs. This sequence was found in a human donor with multiple sclerosis. V gene TRBV5-1 combines with J gene TRBJ2-3; 7 bases align to TRBD1. In DNA, the CDR3 is TGCGCCAGCAGCTTGGTAGGGGGCGCAGATACGCAGTATTTT. As protein: CASSLVGGADTQYF.